The 13 T cell receptor beta chains below were found in one sample sequenced in a study of T cell changes during pregnancy in multiple sclerosis. Method: immunoSEQ multiplex PCR; TCRdb's copy keeps in-frame clones and lacks some. The sample lists over 85,000 clones, over 75% occurring once. This specimen was peripheral blood, taken in the second trimester of pregnancy. The source of these receptors is a female donor in good health, enrolled as a control in a pregnancy study.

The V call is TRBV14, the J call TRBJ2-2; 9 bases map to TRBD1. V lost 6 bases and J lost 1; bases outside the gene matches: 15. Germline V gene lookup returns CDR1 SGHDN and CDR2 FVKESK. This CDR3 has 19 residues. DNA of the CDR3: TGTGCCAGCAGTCGTAATACCGGGACAGGGAGTCTGAACACCGGGGAGCTGTTTTTT. Translation: CASSRNTGTGSLNTGELFF.

The chain employs TRBV19 and TRBJ2-2; 10 positions agree with TRBD1. The CDR3 length is 15 residues. CDR1 is LNHDA and CDR2 is SQIVND in the germline V gene (reference sequence). V gave up 5 bases and J gave up 7 bases; unmatched junction bases: 7. CDR3 bases: TGTGCCAGTAGTCTGACAGGGGGCCTCGACGGGGAGCTGTTTTTT. It encodes CASSLTGGLDGELFF.

The V call is TRBV2, the J call TRBJ1-5, with TRBD1 matching over 7 bases. The CDR3 runs to 13 residues. After removal of 6 bases from V and 3 bases from J, the junction contained 2 bases not matched to a gene. Germline CDR1 and CDR2: SNHLY and FYNNEI. For the CDR3, the DNA is TGTGCCAGCAGGACAGGGTCCAATCAGCCCCAGCATTTT. Amino acid sequence: CASRTGSNQPQHF.

The V gene is TRBV7-9, the J gene TRBJ1-1; TRBD1 matches 7 bases. The CDR3 contains 15 residues. Germline V gene sequence: CDR1 SEHNR, CDR2 FQNEAQ (reference sequence). With 5 bases clipped from V and 5 bases from J, the junction kept 11 bases outside the gene matches. The CDR3 is CASSHAGMGQTEAFF. The CDR3 DNA reads as TGTGCCAGCAGCCACGCTGGAATGGGACAGACTGAAGCTTTCTTT.

In the case of this clone: Germline and junction disagree at one end, which may indicate a read error. The chain combines TRBV7-7 with TRBJ1-1; D may be TRBD1 (5 bases). Looked up from germline, CDR1 is SSHAT and CDR2 is FNYEAQ (reference sequence). The CDR3 extends over 15 amino acids. The CDR3 coding sequence is TGTGCTAGCAGCCCCATCGTGGGGCCAACAGCTGAAGCTTTCTTT. Translation gives CASSPIVGPTAEAFF.

This sequence joins TRBV7-2 and TRBJ1-2; perhaps TRBD1 as D (5 bases). CDR1 and CDR2 from the germline V gene are SGHTA and FQGNSA. This CDR3 region has 13 residues. V was pared by 5 bases and J by 1 base, with 8 bases between. The CDR3 coding sequence is TGTGCCAGCAGCAGACAGCTTAACTATGGCTACACCTTC. Its protein product is CASSRQLNYGYTF.

In its sample, this clone was seen once. The chain combines TRBV19 with TRBJ1-2; D uncertain. The V end lost 5 bases, the J end lost 3 bases, and 19 bases lay between the germline ends. The germline V gene has CDR1 LNHDA and CDR2 SQIVND (reference sequence). The CDR3 sequence is 16 residues long. CDR3 in amino acids: CASSERRRRDHYGYTF. The CDR3 DNA sequence: TGTGCCAGTAGTGAGCGGCGGAGGAGGGATCACTATGGCTACACCTTC.

This chain joins TRBV9 and TRBJ2-3; 7 nucleotides line up with TRBD2. Trimming took 4 bases from V and 0 from J; bases not matched to a gene: 5. This CDR3 is built from 15 residues. The germline V gene encodes CDR1 SGDLS and CDR2 YYNGEE. CDR3 DNA sequence: TGTGCCAGCAGCAGATTAGCGGGTAGCACAGATACGCAGTATTTT. It translates to CASSRLAGSTDTQYF.

The V and J genes are TRBV19 and TRBJ1-2; 7 bases match TRBD1. Germline V CDR1 and CDR2: LNHDA, SQIVND (reference sequence). The CDR3 is made up of 15 amino acids. With V trimmed by 2 bases and J by 5 bases, 8 bases remained unmatched. As DNA, the CDR3 is TGTGCCAGTAGTATAAAAGAGAACAGGGGATATGGCTACACCTTC. Encoded protein: CASSIKENRGYGYTF.

V is TRBV30 and J is TRBJ1-3; D is unresolved. Deletions cut 4 bases from V and 0 bases from J, with 7 bases between. CDR3 length: 13 amino acids. Germline loops: CDR1 GTSNPN, CDR2 SVGIG (reference sequence). The CDR3 sequence: CAWTVLSGNTIYF. In nucleotides, the CDR3 is TGTGCCTGGACGGTCCTCTCTGGAAACACCATATATTTT. Combining the CDR3 with reference TRBV30 and TRBJ1-3 gives the whole variable domain SQTIHQWPATLVQPVGSPLSLECTVEGTSNPNLYWYRQAAGRGLQLLFYSVGIGQISSEVPQNLSASRPQDRQFILSSKKLLLSDSGFYLCAWTVLSGNTIYFGEGSWLTVV.

There are a few counts of this clone. This sequence joins TRBV28 and TRBJ1-3, with no clear D. The germline V and J ends were trimmed by 2 bases and 4 bases, with 15 bases remaining between them. CDR3 length equals 16 residues. Per the germline V gene, CDR1 is MDHEN and CDR2 is SYDVKM. The CDR3 loop is CASSLEAIGWGNTIYF. In DNA, the CDR3 is TGTGCCAGCAGTTTAGAGGCGATCGGGTGGGGAAACACCATATATTTT. Full variable domain (missing parts from reference TRBV28 and TRBJ1-3): DVKVTQSSRYLVKRTGEKVFLECVQDMDHENMFWYRQDPGLGLRLIYFSYDVKMKEKGDIPEGYSVSREKKERFSLILESASTNQTSMYLCASSLEAIGWGNTIYFGEGSWLTVV.

The count of this clone is one. V usage is TRBV5-6 and J usage is TRBJ2-7; weak D call: TRBD1 (5 bases). The V gene lost 4 bases and the J gene lost 0 bases, with 26 bases spanning the gap. CDR1 and CDR2 (germline): SGHDT, YYEEEE. There are 19 residues in the CDR3. The CDR3 here is CASSPNWGFRTPSSYEQYF. The CDR3 DNA is TGTGCCAGCAGCCCGAATTGGGGCTTCCGGACACCCTCCTCCTACGAGCAGTACTTC.

As DNA, the CDR3 is TGTGCCAGCAGCCCGGGAAGGGCGACCTACGAGCAGTACTTC. Translation: CASSPGRATYEQYF. J is TRBJ2-7 and V is TRBV7-2; tentatively, D is TRBD2 (5 bases). Germline V CDR1 and CDR2: SGHTA, FQGNSA. CDR3 length equals 14 residues. Between the trimmed V and J ends, which lost 5 bases and 2 bases, there was a span of 13 bases.